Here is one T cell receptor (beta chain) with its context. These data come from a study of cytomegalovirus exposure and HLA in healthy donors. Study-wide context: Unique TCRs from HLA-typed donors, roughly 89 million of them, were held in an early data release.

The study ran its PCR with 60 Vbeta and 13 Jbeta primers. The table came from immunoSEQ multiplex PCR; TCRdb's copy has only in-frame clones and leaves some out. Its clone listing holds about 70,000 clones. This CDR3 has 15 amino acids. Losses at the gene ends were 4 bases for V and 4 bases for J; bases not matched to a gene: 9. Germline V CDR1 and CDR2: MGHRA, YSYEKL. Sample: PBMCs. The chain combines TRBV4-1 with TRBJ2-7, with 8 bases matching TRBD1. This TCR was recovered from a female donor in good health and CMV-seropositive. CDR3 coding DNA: TGCGCCAGCAGCCCCCCAGGACAGGGCGGGTACGAGCAGTACTTC. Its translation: CASSPPGQGGYEQYF.